A single sample gave rise to the 23 T cell receptor beta chains below, sequenced in a study of blood T cells in healthy people across ages. Next came a second PCR, run for about 7 to 12 cycles, which used a sample-barcoded 5' primer along with a J-beta primer mix. TCRdb recomputed calls from the 5' RACE reads with MiXCR, one row per CDR3 protein. The table has hundreds of thousands of distinct CDR3 sequences, roughly 53% seen once. Input material: blood. The origin of the receptors is a man aged 55 to 70 in good health.

Only one count was recorded for this clonotype. V usage is TRBV3-1 and J usage is TRBJ2-4, with 11 bases that match TRBD1. The CDR3 is 13 amino acids. Trimming took 3 bases from V and 14 from J; bases not matched to a gene: 6. The germline gives CDR1 LGHDT, CDR2 YNNKEL (reference sequence). The CDR3 loop reads CASSQLDRGQKYF. CDR3 nucleotide sequence: TGTGCCAGCAGCCAGCTGGACAGGGGGCAAAAGTACTTC.

The rearrangement uses TRBV15 and TRBJ2-7; D ambiguous. Germline lookup yields CDR1 LNHNV and CDR2 YYDKDF (reference sequence). This CDR3 is 15 amino acids long. V dropped 0 bases and J dropped 0 bases, with 9 bases sitting between them. The CDR3 here is CATSRELRSSYEQYF. In nucleotides, the CDR3 is TGTGCCACCAGCAGAGAACTGAGGAGCTCCTACGAGCAGTACTTC.

This clonotype appeared a few times. V usage is TRBV5-1 and J usage is TRBJ2-3, with TRBD1 matching over 7 bases. Germline CDR1 reads SGHRS; CDR2 reads YFSETQ. After removal of 0 bases from V and 6 bases from J, the junction contained 4 bases not matched to a gene. This CDR3 comprises 14 residues. The CDR3 reads CASSLGQGSDTQYF. CDR3 sequence (DNA): TGCGCCAGCAGCTTGGGACAGGGCAGTGATACGCAGTATTTT. The variable domain in full, with the rest retrieved from reference TRBV5-1 and TRBJ2-3, is KAGVTQTPRYLIKTRGQQVTLSCSPISGHRSVSWYQQTPGQGLQFLFEYFSETQRNKGNFPGRFSGRQFSNSRSEMNVSTLELGDSALYLCASSLGQGSDTQYFGPGTRLTVL.

The chain links TRBV20-1 to TRBJ1-2; D unclear. This CDR3 comprises 13 residues. V lost 3 bases to trimming and J lost 2 bases, with 10 bases between them. Germline V gene data show CDR1 as DFQATT and CDR2 as SNEGSKA (reference sequence). CDR3 amino acids: CSASPLLNYGYTF. Here the CDR3 DNA reads TGCAGTGCTAGCCCCCTGTTAAACTATGGCTACACCTTC.

The chain joins TRBV6-2 or TRBV6-3 to TRBJ2-4; D might be TRBD2 (6 bases). There are 19 residues in the CDR3. Germline CDR1 is MNHEY and CDR2 is SVGEGT. Trimming cost V 6 bases and J 1 base, with 25 bases left between them. In DNA form, the CDR3 reads TGTGCCAGCAGCCCTGCCGGGACTCCCTATACGGTTGCCAAAAACATTCAGTACTTC. Amino acids: CASSPAGTPYTVAKNIQYF.

On this clonotype: At one boundary the junction diverges from the germline segment, which might be a read error. The chain is built from TRBV7-9 and TRBJ2-2, with 9 bases lining up with TRBD2. The CDR3 spans 15 residues. In germline, CDR1 is SEHNR, CDR2 FQNEAQ (reference sequence). CDR3 sequence: CARSAAGGHTGELFF. The CDR3 DNA follows: TGTGCCCGCAGCGCCGCGGGGGGGCATACCGGGGAGCTGTTTTTT.

V is TRBV15 and J is TRBJ1-2, with D possibly TRBD1 on 6 matching bases. In germline, CDR1 is LNHNV, CDR2 YYDKDF (reference sequence). This CDR3 has 15 residues. Trimming pared 5 bases from V and 4 bases from J, leaving 17 bases between. The CDR3 region is CATSRHRDLVYGYTF. CDR3 nucleotide sequence: TGTGCCACCAGCCGACACAGGGATCTCGTCTATGGCTACACCTTC.

This clonotype was detected a few times. The chain joins TRBV28 to TRBJ2-5; D remains unclear. Judging by the DNA end, TRBJ2-7 fits better; the J call may be wrong. This CDR3 region has 12 residues. Per germline, CDR1 MDHEN and CDR2 SYDVKM. DNA for the CDR3: TGTGCCAGCAGTTTACCAACCTACGAGCAGTACTTC. This sequence encodes CASSLPTYEQYF.

This clonotype has just one count. This clone may be a read error of a much larger clone one base away. The chain employs TRBV29-1 and TRBJ2-1; possible D gene TRBD1, 5 bases. Trimming removed 5 bases from V and 5 bases from J, with 16 bases in between. CDR3 length: 14 residues. Germline CDR1 is SQVTM and CDR2 is ANQGSEA. The CDR3 nucleotides are TGCAGCGTTAGAAGGGGCAGGGATGACAATGAGCAGTTCTTC. Translation gives CSVRRGRDDNEQFF.

The chain carries TRBV20-1 and TRBJ2-1; D possibly uses TRBD1 or TRBD2 (7 bases each). CDR3 length equals 14 residues. Trimming removed 4 bases at V and 14 bases at J, with 24 bases between. In germline, CDR1 is DFQATT, CDR2 SNEGSKA (reference sequence). For the CDR3, the DNA is TGCAGTGCTACGCAGGGGGAGAAACGGGCGGGGGAGTTCTTC. Translating it yields CSATQGEKRAGEFF.

This clonotype was seen a handful of times. This chain uses TRBV5-1 with TRBJ1-1; D perhaps matches TRBD1 (6 bases). V lost 7 bases to trimming and J lost 2 bases, with 15 bases between them. This CDR3 is 14 amino acids long. Germline-derived CDR1 and CDR2 are SGHRS and YFSETQ. The CDR3 DNA reads TGCGCCAGCGATCGTAGGGACACAAACACTGAAGCTTTCTTT. It specifies CASDRRDTNTEAFF.

The gene calls are TRBV9 and TRBJ2-4; 7 positions agree with TRBD2. The CDR3 sequence is 16 residues long. The ends lost 4 bases at V and 6 bases at J; junction bases unmatched: 13. Per germline, CDR1 SGDLS and CDR2 YYNGEE. CDR3 sequence (DNA): TGTGCCAGCAGCACTAGCGCGACTAACGGGGGAAACATTCAGTACTTC. This translates into CASSTSATNGGNIQYF.

This chain links TRBV4-2 with TRBJ2-7; D is undetermined. Germline assignment: CDR1 LGHNA and CDR2 YNFKEQ. This CDR3 contains 13 residues. V was shortened by 3 bases and J by 6 bases, with 12 bases between the two germline ends. The CDR3 spells CASSHPRTTEQYF. The CDR3 DNA sequence: TGTGCCAGCAGCCACCCCCGCACTACCGAGCAGTACTTC.

The chain recombines TRBV5-5 with TRBJ1-1; 8 nucleotides line up with TRBD1. Germline values: CDR1 SGHKS, CDR2 YYEKEE (reference sequence). The CDR3 runs to 13 residues. Trimming removed 3 bases from V and 5 bases from J; junction bases left unmatched: 3. Here the CDR3 DNA reads TGTGCCAGCAGCTCGACAGGGGCTACTGAAGCTTTCTTT. As protein: CASSSTGATEAFF.

The genes are TRBV24-1 and TRBJ2-3; D is perhaps TRBD2 (7 bases). The CDR3 extends over 13 amino acids. V was cut by 8 bases and J by 4 bases, with 12 bases left in between. Germline loops: CDR1 KGHDR, CDR2 SFDVKD. CDR3 region: CATKRGAADTQYF. The CDR3 DNA reads as TGTGCCACCAAACGGGGGGCAGCAGATACGCAGTATTTT.

V and J are TRBV5-1 and TRBJ1-1, with a weak D call TRBD1 (6 bases). V was clipped by 0 bases and J by 4 bases, with 13 bases between them. This CDR3 spans 15 amino acids. The germline V gene has CDR1 SGHRS and CDR2 YFSETQ. CDR3 amino acids: CASSLARGGVTEAFF. In nucleotides, the CDR3 is TGCGCCAGCAGCTTGGCCAGGGGTGGGGTCACTGAAGCTTTCTTT. The full variable domain, in which reference TRBV5-1 and TRBJ1-1 provide the parts outside the CDR3, is KAGVTQTPRYLIKTRGQQVTLSCSPISGHRSVSWYQQTPGQGLQFLFEYFSETQRNKGNFPGRFSGRQFSNSRSEMNVSTLELGDSALYLCASSLARGGVTEAFFGQGTRLTVV.

The chain employs TRBV7-2 and TRBJ2-1; D remains unclear. This CDR3 region has 14 residues. The germline gives CDR1 SGHTA, CDR2 FQGNSA. V was trimmed by 5 bases and J by 4 bases, leaving 12 bases between them. The CDR3 reads CASSHPGRYNEQFF. CDR3 bases: TGTGCCAGCAGCCATCCGGGTCGTTACAATGAGCAGTTCTTC.

Details on this clonotype: Since a much larger clone is just one base distant, this may be a read error. The chain is built from TRBV5-1 and TRBJ2-5; unclear D gene. The CDR3 covers 13 residues. The germline V gene has CDR1 SGHRS and CDR2 YFSETQ. CDR3 DNA: TGCGCCGGCAGCTCCCTTAACCAAGAGACCCAGTACTTC. As protein: CAGSSLNQETQYF.

The V gene is TRBV10-2, the J gene TRBJ2-6; TRBD1 agrees at 11 bases. This CDR3 is 17 amino acids long. CDR1 is WSHSY and CDR2 is SAAADI in the germline V gene. J lost 3 bases, V lost 2 bases, and 3 bases had no gene match. For the CDR3, the DNA is TGCGCCAGCAGTGAGGGACAGGGGGCTGATGGGGCCAACGTCCTGACTTTC. Its translation is CASSEGQGADGANVLTF.

This clonotype was picked up one time. The chain has TRBV4-1 and TRBJ2-6; the match to TRBD1 covers 11 bases. The CDR3 has 20 residues. V was clipped by 4 bases and J by 3 bases; unmatched bases: 14. Germline V gene sequence: CDR1 MGHRA, CDR2 YSYEKL. The CDR3 region has the DNA TGCGCCAGCAGCCGACAGTCGGGACAGGGGGTTGATGTTGGGGCCAACGTCCTGACTTTC. It translates to CASSRQSGQGVDVGANVLTF.

In its sample, this clonotype was seen a few times. This chain connects TRBV7-9 to TRBJ2-5, with D unclear. This CDR3 has 14 residues. CDR1 is SEHNR and CDR2 is FQNEAQ in the germline V gene (reference sequence). V was trimmed by 2 bases and J by 4 bases, leaving 11 bases between them. The CDR3 nucleotides are TGTGCCAGCAGCTTAATGGGTATTGGAGAGACCCAGTACTTC. As protein: CASSLMGIGETQYF. The entire variable domain, with the rest obtained from reference TRBV7-9 and TRBJ2-5, is as follows: DTGVSQNPRHKITKRGQNVTFRCDPISEHNRLYWYRQTLGQGPEFLTYFQNEAQLEKSRLLSDRFSAERPKGSFSTLEIQRTEQGDSAMYLCASSLMGIGETQYFGPGTRLLVL.

The chain carries TRBV12-3 or TRBV12-4 and TRBJ2-3, with D perhaps TRBD2 (7 bases). The CDR3 has 17 residues. Trimming took off 0 bases at V and 1 base at J, with 14 bases between the two ends. The CDR3 DNA follows: TGTGCCAGCAGTTTAGCGCGGGGGAGACAGGGCACAGATACGCAGTATTTT. This sequence encodes CASSLARGRQGTDTQYF.

The V gene is TRBV3-1, the J gene TRBJ1-6, with D possibly matching TRBD1 (6 bases). Trimming left V 4 bases short and J 6 bases short, with 10 bases between. The CDR3 loop spans 14 amino acids. In germline, CDR1 is LGHDT, CDR2 YNNKEL (reference sequence). The CDR3 DNA follows: TGTGCCAGCAGCCCAAAGGACAGTAATTCACCCCTCCACTTT. Translating gives CASSPKDSNSPLHF.